There are many counts of the clone carrying this T cell receptor (beta chain). Antigen unknown. The source of the sample is a study of T-cell reconstitution after alpha-beta-depleted transplantation in children. Preparing the TCRbeta library involved the use of unique molecular identifiers. TCRdb re-called the PCR reads with MiXCR, one entry per CDR3 protein. The table lists 90,000 to 130,000 distinct CDR3 sequences, 5.5% to 7% of them singletons. Findings and limits, study-wide: After one year, T-cell counts and TCRbeta diversity mostly came from new T cells.

The sample here was PBMCs, mostly from graft donor cells, taken 360 days after TCRalphabeta/CD19-depleted stem cell transplant. This TCR derives from a male patient between 2 and 10 years old who had a stem cell transplant for acute lymphoblastic leukemia, so the T cells may come from the graft donor.

The DNA of the CDR3 is TGCGCCAGCAGCTTCGGCAGGGGGTACGAGCAGTACTTC. It translates to CASSFGRGYEQYF. The genes are TRBV5-1 and TRBJ2-7, with TRBD1 identical over 7 bases. The germline gives CDR1 SGHRS, CDR2 YFSETQ. The CDR3 has 13 residues. The trim removed 2 bases at V and 4 bases at J, leaving 3 bases unmatched. Full variable domain (missing parts from reference TRBV5-1 and TRBJ2-7): KAGVTQTPRYLIKTRGQQVTLSCSPISGHRSVSWYQQTPGQGLQFLFEYFSETQRNKGNFPGRFSGRQFSNSRSEMNVSTLELGDSALYLCASSFGRGYEQYFGPGTRLTVT.